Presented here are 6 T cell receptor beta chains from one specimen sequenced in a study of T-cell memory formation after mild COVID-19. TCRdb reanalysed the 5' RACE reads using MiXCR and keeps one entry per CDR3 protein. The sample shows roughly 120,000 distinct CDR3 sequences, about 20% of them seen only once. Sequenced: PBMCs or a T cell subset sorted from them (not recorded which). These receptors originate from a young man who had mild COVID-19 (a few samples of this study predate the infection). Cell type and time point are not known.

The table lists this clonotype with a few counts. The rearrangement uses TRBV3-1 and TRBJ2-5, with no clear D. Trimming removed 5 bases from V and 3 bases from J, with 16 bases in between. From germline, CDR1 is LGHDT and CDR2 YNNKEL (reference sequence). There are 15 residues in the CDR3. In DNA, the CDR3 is TGTGCCAGCAGCGAGTGGTTGTCCGCCGAAGAGACCCAGTACTTC. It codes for CASSEWLSAEETQYF.

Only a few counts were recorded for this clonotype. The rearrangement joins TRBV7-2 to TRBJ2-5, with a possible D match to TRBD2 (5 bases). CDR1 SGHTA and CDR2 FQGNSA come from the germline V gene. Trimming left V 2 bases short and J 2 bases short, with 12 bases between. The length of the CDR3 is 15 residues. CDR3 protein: CASSLTRVGQETQYF. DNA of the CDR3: TGTGCCAGCAGCTTAACGAGGGTCGGGCAAGAGACCCAGTACTTC.

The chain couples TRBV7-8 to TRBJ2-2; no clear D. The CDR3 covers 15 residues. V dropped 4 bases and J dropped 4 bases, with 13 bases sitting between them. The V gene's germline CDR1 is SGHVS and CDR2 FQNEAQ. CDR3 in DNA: TGTGCCAGCAGCTCACGGCCAGACGGCACCGGGGAGCTGTTTTTT. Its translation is CASSSRPDGTGELFF. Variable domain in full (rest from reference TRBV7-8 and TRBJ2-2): GAGVSQSPRYKVAKRGQDVALRCDPISGHVSLFWYQQALGQGPEFLTYFQNEAQLDKSGLPSDRFFAERPEGSVSTLKIQRTQQEDSAVYLCASSSRPDGTGELFFGEGSRLTVL.

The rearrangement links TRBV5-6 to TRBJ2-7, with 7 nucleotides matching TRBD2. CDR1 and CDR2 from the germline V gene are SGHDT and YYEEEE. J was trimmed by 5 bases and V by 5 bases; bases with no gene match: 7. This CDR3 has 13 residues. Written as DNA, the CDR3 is TGTGCCAGCAGATCCGGGGGGAGGCACGAGCAGTACTTC. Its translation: CASRSGGRHEQYF.

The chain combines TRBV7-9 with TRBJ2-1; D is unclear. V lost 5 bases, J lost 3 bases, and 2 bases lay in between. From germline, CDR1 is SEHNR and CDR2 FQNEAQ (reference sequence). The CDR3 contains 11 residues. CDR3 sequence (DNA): TGTGCCAGCAGCCACTACAATGAGCAGTTCTTC. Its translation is CASSHYNEQFF.

The CDR3 bases are TGTGCCAGCAACGACCGTAGCTCCTACAATGAGCAGTTCTTC. It translates to CASNDRSSYNEQFF. The chain employs TRBV27 and TRBJ2-1; D remains ambiguous. Trimming shortened V by 7 bases and J by 0 bases, and 10 bases separated the two germline ends. This CDR3 is built from 14 residues. In germline, CDR1 is MNHEY, CDR2 SMNVEV (reference sequence).